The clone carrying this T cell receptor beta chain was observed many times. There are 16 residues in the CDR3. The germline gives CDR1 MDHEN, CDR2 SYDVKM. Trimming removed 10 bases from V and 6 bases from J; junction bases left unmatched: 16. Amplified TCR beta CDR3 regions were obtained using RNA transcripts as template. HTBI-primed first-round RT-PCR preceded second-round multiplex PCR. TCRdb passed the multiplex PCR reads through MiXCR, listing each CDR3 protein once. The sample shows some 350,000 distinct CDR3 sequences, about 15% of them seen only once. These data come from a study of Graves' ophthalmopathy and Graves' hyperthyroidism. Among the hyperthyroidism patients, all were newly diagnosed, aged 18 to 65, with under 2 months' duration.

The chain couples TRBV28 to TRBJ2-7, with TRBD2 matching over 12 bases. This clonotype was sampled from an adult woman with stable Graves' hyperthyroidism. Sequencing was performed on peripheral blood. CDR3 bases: TGTGCCACCCTGACCCCCGGACTAGCGGGATCTGGCGAGCAGTACTTC. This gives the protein CATLTPGLAGSGEQYF.